This TCR beta chain stems from a study of T cells in Graves' hyperthyroidism and ophthalmopathy. This clonotype was seen many times. The investigators amplified TCR beta CDR3 regions from RNA transcripts. TCR CDR3 underwent first-round RT-PCR with the HTBI primer set. TCRdb re-called the multiplex PCR reads through MiXCR, storing one row per CDR3 protein. The sample comprises approximately 690,000 distinct CDR3 sequences, roughly 15% of which are singletons, and approximately 12% rests with the top ten. Trimming removed 4 bases from V and 0 bases from J, with 7 bases in between. Looked up from germline, CDR1 is SGDLS and CDR2 is YYNGEE. This CDR3 contains 14 residues. Investigators excluded patients with uncontrolled infection, other autoimmune disease, pregnancy or lactation. Every diagnosis used clinical symptoms, serum thyroxine and TRAb, thyroid ultrasound and orbital computed tomography.

This chain uses TRBV9 with TRBJ2-2; no definite D call. The sequencing input was blood. The sequence came from a woman aged 45-59 years with Graves' ophthalmopathy. In nucleotides, the CDR3 is TGTGCCAGCAGCCCTCCCCCGAACACCGGGGAGCTGTTTTTT. As protein: CASSPPPNTGELFF.